This T cell receptor beta chain was recorded in a study of response to subunit inactivated influenza vaccine. TCRdb passed the RT-PCR reads through MiXCR, listing each CDR3 protein once. This table has roughly 670,000 distinct CDR3 sequences, 13% to 15% appearing once. Germline CDR1 MNHEY, CDR2 SMNVEV (reference sequence). The V and J ends lost 6 bases and 2 bases respectively, with 23 bases between them. The CDR3 spans 19 residues. Comments on this clonotype: Its antigen is unknown.

Study findings and constraints: New T cells are recruited in small numbers by each seasonal influenza vaccination, according to the authors' suggestion.

The receptor was isolated from a man aged 50 to 59 who received an inactivated influenza vaccine. The sample in question was PBMCs from blood, obtained about 14 days before vaccination. The chain couples TRBV27 to TRBJ2-6; D is uncertain. CDR3 protein: CASSRYGDLGSTGANVLTF. In DNA, the CDR3 is TGTGCCAGCAGCCGTTATGGAGATCTGGGAAGTACTGGGGCCAACGTCCTGACTTTC.